Reported below is one T cell receptor (beta chain). These data originate in a study of blood T cell repertoires in COVID-19. About the study: COVID-19 samples from acute and convalescent phases originated in the United States, Italy and Spain. T cells, B-cell-depleted T cells, or PBMCs supplied cDNA or gDNA.

The CDR3 consists of 15 residues. Germline V gene lookup returns CDR1 SQVTM and CDR2 ANQGSEA. Trimming took 1 base from V and 0 from J, leaving 12 bases between them. Original processing notes: Counts of nucleated cells, estimated from reference gene primer amplification, were obtained. The data were produced by immunoSEQ multiplex PCR, yet TCRdb's version contains in-frame clones alone and is incomplete. Clonal size and the V and J genes are those of that table, whereas D and trimming came from the DNA. The sample yields 410,000 or so clones, about nine tenths seen once. The clonotype comes from a woman aged 25 to 39 with active or convalescent COVID-19. Sequencing was carried out using peripheral blood. This rearrangement joins TRBV29-1 to TRBJ1-2, with D possibly matching TRBD1 (6 bases). CDR3 DNA: TGCAGCGTTGAAGGGTCGGCAGGGGCTAACTATGGCTACACCTTC. It encodes CSVEGSAGANYGYTF.